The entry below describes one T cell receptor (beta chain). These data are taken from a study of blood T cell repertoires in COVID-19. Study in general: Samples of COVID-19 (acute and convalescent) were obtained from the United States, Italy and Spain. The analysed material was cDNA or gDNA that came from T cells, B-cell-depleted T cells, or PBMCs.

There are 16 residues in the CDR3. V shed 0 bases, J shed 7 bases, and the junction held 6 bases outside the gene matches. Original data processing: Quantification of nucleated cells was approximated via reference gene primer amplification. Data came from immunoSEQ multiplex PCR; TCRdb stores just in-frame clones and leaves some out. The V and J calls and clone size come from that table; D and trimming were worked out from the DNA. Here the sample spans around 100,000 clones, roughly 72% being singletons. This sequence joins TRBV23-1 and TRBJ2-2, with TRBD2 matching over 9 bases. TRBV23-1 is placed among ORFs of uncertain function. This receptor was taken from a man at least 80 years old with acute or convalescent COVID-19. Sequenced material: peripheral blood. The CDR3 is CASSQSGREGHGELFF. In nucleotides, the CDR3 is TGCGCCAGCAGTCAATCCGGGCGGGAGGGCCACGGGGAGCTGTTTTTT.